Detailed here is one T cell receptor (beta chain). The CDR3 has 14 residues. Germline assignment: CDR1 SGHNT and CDR2 YYREEE (reference sequence). J lost 11 bases, V lost 4 bases, and 14 bases had no gene match. The source of the sample is a study of T cell changes during pregnancy in multiple sclerosis. The assay was immunoSEQ multiplex PCR, and TCRdb's table has in-frame clones only and misses some. This table holds 35,000 to 45,000 clones, roughly 90% found once. This TCR came from a female donor with multiple sclerosis, enrolled in a pregnancy study. This chain connects TRBV5-4 to TRBJ1-1; 7 positions agree with TRBD1. Sequencing was performed on CD4+ T cells from peripheral blood mononuclear cells, taken before pregnancy. CDR3 residues: CASSLGTVNQGAFF. The CDR3 DNA sequence: TGTGCCAGCAGCCTCGGGACAGTAAATCAGGGGGCTTTCTTT.